The 7 T cell receptor beta chains in this list originate from one sample, sequenced in a study of blood T cell repertoires in COVID-19. TCRdb's copy holds only in-frame clones and misses some; the assay was immunoSEQ multiplex PCR. The sample holds hundreds of thousands of clones; around four fifths are singletons and the top ten take approximately 4%. The source material was PBMCs or T cells enriched from blood (not recorded which). The receptors originated from a man under 40 with acute COVID-19.

This clone was seen only once. The V gene is TRBV6-5, the J gene TRBJ1-1; 7 nucleotides line up with TRBD1. The germline V gene encodes CDR1 MNHEY and CDR2 SVGAGI. The ends lost 6 bases at V and 0 bases at J; junction bases unmatched: 4. The CDR3 has 14 residues. The CDR3 region is CASRPTGVNTEAFF. The CDR3 coding sequence is TGTGCCAGCAGACCCACAGGGGTGAACACTGAAGCTTTCTTT.

The gene calls are TRBV5-4 and TRBJ2-1; 9 bases are shared with TRBD2. The CDR3 loop spans 15 amino acids. Unmatched junction bases numbered 6, after V lost 4 bases and J lost 4 bases. Germline CDR1 reads SGHNT; CDR2 reads YYREEE (reference sequence). CDR3 coding DNA: TGTGCCAGCAGCGGACGGACTAGCGAGTACAATGAGCAGTTCTTC. As protein: CASSGRTSEYNEQFF.

This chain uses TRBV7-9 with TRBJ2-1, with D possibly being TRBD1 (6 bases). Germline assignment: CDR1 SEHNR and CDR2 FQNEAQ (reference sequence). V lost 5 bases and J lost 8, with 19 bases in between. This CDR3 is built from 15 residues. This chain's CDR3 is CASSPTGSTTDEQFF. CDR3 DNA sequence: TGTGCCAGCAGCCCGACAGGTAGCACGACGGATGAGCAGTTCTTC.

Only one count was recorded for this clone. The J gene is TRBJ1-1, the V gene TRBV6-5, with no clear D. CDR3 length: 13 amino acids. Trimming took 6 bases from V and 0 from J, leaving 8 bases between them. CDR1 MNHEY and CDR2 SVGAGI come from the germline V gene. The CDR3 DNA follows: TGTGCCAGCAGATACATCATGAACACTGAAGCTTTCTTT. Its translation: CASRYIMNTEAFF.

This clone was picked up a small number of times. The CDR3 DNA reads as TGTGCCATCAAGACAGGAGACCAAGAGACCCAGTACTTC. This gives the protein CAIKTGDQETQYF. The chain combines TRBV10-3 with TRBJ2-5; perhaps TRBD1 as D (6 bases). This CDR3 has 13 residues. Per germline, CDR1 ENHRY and CDR2 SYGVKD. The germline V and J ends were trimmed by 7 bases and 0 bases, with 9 bases remaining between them.

This chain links TRBV27 with TRBJ1-2, with D perhaps TRBD1 (6 bases). V was cut by 4 bases and J by 7 bases, with 22 bases left in between. The CDR3 consists of 16 residues. In germline, CDR1 is MNHEY, CDR2 SMNVEV (reference sequence). The CDR3 bases are TGTGCCAGCAGTTACTCGGCCAGGGGTATTTCCTCTGGCTACACCTTC. Amino acid sequence: CASSYSARGISSGYTF.

This chain's CDR3 is CASSSSAASTDTQYF. CDR3 in DNA: TGTGCCAGTAGCAGTTCCGCGGCTAGCACAGATACGCAGTATTTT. This chain connects TRBV19 to TRBJ2-3; D is ambiguous. Germline CDR1 reads LNHDA; CDR2 reads SQIVND (reference sequence). There are 15 residues in the CDR3. With 6 bases removed from V and 0 bases from J, the gap between germline ends came to 13 bases.